The T cell receptor beta chain described here comes from a study of CD8+CD57+ T cells in acquired aplastic anemia. Whole-study findings and limits: Researchers reported that CD8+ Simpson's diversity was not significantly different in patients versus controls. Comparison of patients with controls identified approximately 28 shared CD8+ CDR3 sequences.

Genomic DNA provided the template from which TCR beta VDJ and CDR3 profiles were obtained. Via MiXCR, TCRdb re-called the reads, giving one row per CDR3 protein. The sample consists of 90,000 to 130,000 distinct CDR3 sequences, around 49% of them appearing once. As for this clonotype: Its antigen is not identified.

Sequenced: sorted CD4+, CD8+, or CD8+CD57+ T cells (not recorded which) from PBMCs. The clonotype originates from a human donor in good health, serving as a control.

CDR3 sequence (DNA): TGCAGCGTTTCTGAAACTGGAAACACCATATATTTT. The encoded protein is CSVSETGNTIYF. The chain combines TRBV29-1 with TRBJ1-3; D gene ambiguous. Germline CDR1 reads SQVTM; CDR2 reads ANQGSEA. Trimming pared 5 bases from V and 2 bases from J, leaving 7 bases between. This CDR3 is built from 12 residues.